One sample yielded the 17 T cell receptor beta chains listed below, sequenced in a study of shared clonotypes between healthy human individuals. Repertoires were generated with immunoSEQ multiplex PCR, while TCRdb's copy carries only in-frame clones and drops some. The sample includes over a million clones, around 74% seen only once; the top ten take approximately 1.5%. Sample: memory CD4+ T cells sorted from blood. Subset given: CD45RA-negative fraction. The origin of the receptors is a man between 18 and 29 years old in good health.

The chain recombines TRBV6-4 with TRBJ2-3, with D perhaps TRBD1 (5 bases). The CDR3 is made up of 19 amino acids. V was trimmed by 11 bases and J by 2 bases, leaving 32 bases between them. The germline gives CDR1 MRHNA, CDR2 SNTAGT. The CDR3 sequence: CACLVLGNRLPAATDTQYF. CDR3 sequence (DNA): TGTGCCTGCTTAGTGCTGGGAAACAGGTTACCCGCCGCCACAGATACGCAGTATTTT.

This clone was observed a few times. This CDR3 reads CASSEGSWNSYEQYF. The CDR3 DNA reads as TGTGCCAGCAGTGAAGGTAGTTGGAATTCCTACGAGCAGTACTTC. The chain recombines TRBV6-1 with TRBJ2-7, with no clear D. The germline gives CDR1 MNHNS, CDR2 SASEGT. Trimming removed 1 base from V and 1 base from J, with 11 bases in between. This CDR3 is built from 15 residues.

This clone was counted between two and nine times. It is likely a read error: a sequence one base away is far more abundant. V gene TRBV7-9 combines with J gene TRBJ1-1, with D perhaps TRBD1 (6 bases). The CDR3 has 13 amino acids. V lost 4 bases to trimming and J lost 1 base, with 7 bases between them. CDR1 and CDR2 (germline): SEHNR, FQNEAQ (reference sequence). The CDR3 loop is CASSSGQNTEAFF. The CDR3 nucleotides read TGTGCCAGCAGCTCGGGACAGAACACTGAAGCTTTCTTT. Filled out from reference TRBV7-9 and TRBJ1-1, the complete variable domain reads DTGVSQNPRHKITKRGQNVTFRCDPISEHNRLYWYRQTLGQGPEFLTYFQNEAQLEKSRLLSDRFSAERPKGSFSTLEIQRTEQGDSAMYLCASSSGQNTEAFFGQGTRLTVV.

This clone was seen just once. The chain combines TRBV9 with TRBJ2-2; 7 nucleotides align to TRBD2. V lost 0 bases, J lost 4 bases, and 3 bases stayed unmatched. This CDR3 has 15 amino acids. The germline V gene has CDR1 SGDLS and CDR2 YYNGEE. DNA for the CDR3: TGTGCCAGCAGCGTAGGCGGGAGAGGCACCGGGGAGCTGTTTTTT. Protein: CASSVGGRGTGELFF.

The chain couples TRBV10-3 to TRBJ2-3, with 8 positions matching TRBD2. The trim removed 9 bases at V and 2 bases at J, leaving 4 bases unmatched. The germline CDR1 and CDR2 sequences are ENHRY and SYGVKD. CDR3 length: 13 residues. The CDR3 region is CAIATSDTDTQYF. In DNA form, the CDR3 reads TGTGCCATAGCGACTAGCGACACAGATACGCAGTATTTT.

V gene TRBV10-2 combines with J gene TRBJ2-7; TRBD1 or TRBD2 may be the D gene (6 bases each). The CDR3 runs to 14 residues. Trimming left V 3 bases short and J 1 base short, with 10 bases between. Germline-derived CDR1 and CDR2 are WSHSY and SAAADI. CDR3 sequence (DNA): TGCGCCAGCAGTGAAGGGGGGCCTTCCTACGAGCAGTACTTC. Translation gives CASSEGGPSYEQYF.

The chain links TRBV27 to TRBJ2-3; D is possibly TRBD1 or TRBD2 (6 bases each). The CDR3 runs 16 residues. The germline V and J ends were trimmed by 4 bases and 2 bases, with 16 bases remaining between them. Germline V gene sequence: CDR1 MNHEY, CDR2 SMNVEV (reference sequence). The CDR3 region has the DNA TGTGCCAGCAGTTCACGTCCCGGGGGCATCACAGATACGCAGTATTTT. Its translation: CASSSRPGGITDTQYF.

Written as DNA, the CDR3 is TGTGCCAGCAGCTTATCTGGCTCCTACAATGAGCAGTTCTTC. Amino acids: CASSLSGSYNEQFF. The rearrangement links TRBV11-2 to TRBJ2-1, with D hard to call. Germline V gives CDR1 SGHAT, CDR2 FQNNGV. This CDR3 region has 14 residues. Trimming removed 2 bases from V and 0 bases from J, with 5 bases in between.

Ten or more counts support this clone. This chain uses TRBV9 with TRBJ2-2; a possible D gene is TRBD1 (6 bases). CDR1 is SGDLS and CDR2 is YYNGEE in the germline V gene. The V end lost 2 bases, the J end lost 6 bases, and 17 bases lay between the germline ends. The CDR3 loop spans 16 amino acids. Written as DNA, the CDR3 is TGTGCCAGCAGCGTCGGGCAGGGGCGAAACCCCGGGGAGCTGTTTTTT. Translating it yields CASSVGQGRNPGELFF.

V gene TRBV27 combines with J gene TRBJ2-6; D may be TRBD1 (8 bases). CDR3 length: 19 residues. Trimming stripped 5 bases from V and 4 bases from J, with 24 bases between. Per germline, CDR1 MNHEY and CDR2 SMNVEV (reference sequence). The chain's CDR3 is CASSPTQGAAGRGANVLTF. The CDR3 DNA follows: TGTGCCAGCAGTCCCACCCAGGGGGCTGCCGGGAGGGGGGCCAACGTCCTGACTTTC.

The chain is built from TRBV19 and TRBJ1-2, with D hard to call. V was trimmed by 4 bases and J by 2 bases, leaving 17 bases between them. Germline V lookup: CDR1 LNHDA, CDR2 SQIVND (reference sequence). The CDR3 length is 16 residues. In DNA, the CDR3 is TGTGCCAGTAGTACGCATAATGCGGGATCCAACTATGGCTACACCTTC. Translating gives CASSTHNAGSNYGYTF.

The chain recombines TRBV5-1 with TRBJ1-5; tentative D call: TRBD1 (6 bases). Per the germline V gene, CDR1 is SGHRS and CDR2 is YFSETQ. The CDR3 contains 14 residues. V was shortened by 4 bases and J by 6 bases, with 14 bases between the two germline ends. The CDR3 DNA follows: TGCGCCAGCAGCCCGGAGGGGGGGGCTCAGCCCCAGCATTTT. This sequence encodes CASSPEGGAQPQHF.

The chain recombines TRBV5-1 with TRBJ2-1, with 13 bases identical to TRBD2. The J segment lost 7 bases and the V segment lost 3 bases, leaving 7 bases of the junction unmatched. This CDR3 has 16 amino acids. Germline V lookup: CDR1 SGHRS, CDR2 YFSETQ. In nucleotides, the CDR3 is TGCGCCAGCAGCTCGCTACTAGCGGGAGGGCCTAATGAGCAGTTCTTC. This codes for CASSSLLAGGPNEQFF.

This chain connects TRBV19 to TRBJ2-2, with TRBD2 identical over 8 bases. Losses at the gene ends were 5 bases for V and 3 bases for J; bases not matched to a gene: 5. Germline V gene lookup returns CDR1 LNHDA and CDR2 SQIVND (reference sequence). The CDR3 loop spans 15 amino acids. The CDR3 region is CASSPRREDTGELFF. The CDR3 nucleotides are TGTGCCAGTAGTCCGCGGCGGGAGGACACCGGGGAGCTGTTTTTT. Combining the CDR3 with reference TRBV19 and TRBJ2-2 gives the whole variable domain DGGITQSPKYLFRKEGQNVTLSCEQNLNHDAMYWYRQDPGQGLRLIYYSQIVNDFQKGDIAEGYSVSREKKESFPLTVTSAQKNPTAFYLCASSPRREDTGELFFGEGSRLTVL.

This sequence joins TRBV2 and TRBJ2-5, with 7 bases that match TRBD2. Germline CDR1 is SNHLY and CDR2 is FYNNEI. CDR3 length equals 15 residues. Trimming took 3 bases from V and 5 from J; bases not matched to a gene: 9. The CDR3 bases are TGTGCCAGCAGTGACGGACCTGGGAGGGTGGAGACCCAGTACTTC. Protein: CASSDGPGRVETQYF.

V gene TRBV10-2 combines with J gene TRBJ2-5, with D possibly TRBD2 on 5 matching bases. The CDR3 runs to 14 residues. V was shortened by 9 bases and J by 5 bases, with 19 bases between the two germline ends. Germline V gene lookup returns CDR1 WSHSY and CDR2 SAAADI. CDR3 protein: CASSRASGAETQYF. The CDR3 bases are TGCGCCAGTTCCCGAGCGAGCGGTGCGGAGACCCAGTACTTC.

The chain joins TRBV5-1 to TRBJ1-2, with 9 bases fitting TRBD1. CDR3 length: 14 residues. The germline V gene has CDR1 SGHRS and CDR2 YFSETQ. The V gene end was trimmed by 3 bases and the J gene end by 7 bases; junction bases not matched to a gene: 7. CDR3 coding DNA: TGCGCCAGCAGCTCAAAACAGGGGGCAAGTGGCTACACCTTC. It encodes CASSSKQGASGYTF.